The 14 T cell receptor beta chains given below trace back to one sample, sequenced in a study of PD-L1 blockade in urothelial cancer. Time point in this sample: pretreatment peripheral blood. The method was immunoSEQ multiplex PCR; TCRdb's version includes in-frame clones alone and lacks a portion of them. The table includes roughly 47,000 clones, 79% detected once. This sample comprised PBMCs, obtained around atezolizumab (anti-PD-L1) treatment. These receptor sequences come from a man between 65 and 85 years old with urothelial cancer.

The CDR3 reads CASSLEGVEADTQYF. The CDR3, as DNA: TGTGCCAGCAGCTTGGAGGGAGTGGAAGCAGATACGCAGTATTTT. J is TRBJ2-3 and V is TRBV11-2, with D perhaps matching TRBD2 (6 bases). This CDR3 has 15 amino acids. Between the trimmed V and J ends, which lost 3 bases and 4 bases, there was a span of 14 bases. Germline CDR1 is SGHAT and CDR2 is FQNNGV.

The CDR3 reads CASSRGSGDEKLFF. The CDR3, as DNA: TGTGCCAGCTCTCGAGGGTCCGGTGATGAAAAACTGTTTTTT. The chain carries TRBV18 and TRBJ1-4; D is ambiguous. This CDR3 has 14 amino acids. Looked up from germline, CDR1 is KGHSH and CDR2 is LQKENI. Trimming cost V 6 bases and J 6 bases, with 14 bases left between them.

The CDR3 DNA reads as TGTGCCAGCAGCTTACTCCCGGCAGGGGGCTTAGACACCATATATTTT. This gives the protein CASSLLPAGGLDTIYF. The V call is TRBV7-8, the J call TRBJ1-3; 8 bases fit TRBD1. With 2 bases clipped from V and 8 bases from J, the junction kept 11 bases outside the gene matches. The germline gives CDR1 SGHVS, CDR2 FQNEAQ. CDR3 length equals 16 residues. The full variable domain, with the rest looked up from reference TRBV7-8 and TRBJ1-3, is GAGVSQSPRYKVAKRGQDVALRCDPISGHVSLFWYQQALGQGPEFLTYFQNEAQLDKSGLPSDRFFAERPEGSVSTLKIQRTQQEDSAVYLCASSLLPAGGLDTIYFGEGSWLTVV.

The chain links TRBV19 to TRBJ1-3; D may be TRBD1 (6 bases). Looked up from germline, CDR1 is LNHDA and CDR2 is SQIVND (reference sequence). The CDR3 contains 15 residues. V gave up 4 bases and J gave up 4 bases, with 14 bases separating them. The CDR3 DNA reads TGTGCCAGTAGTAATCCGTTGGGACAAGGAAACACCATATATTTT. Its translation: CASSNPLGQGNTIYF. Based on the CDR3 plus reference TRBV19 and TRBJ1-3, the full variable domain is DGGITQSPKYLFRKEGQNVTLSCEQNLNHDAMYWYRQDPGQGLRLIYYSQIVNDFQKGDIAEGYSVSREKKESFPLTVTSAQKNPTAFYLCASSNPLGQGNTIYFGEGSWLTVV.

V usage is TRBV27 and J usage is TRBJ2-3; 8 bases match TRBD1. This CDR3 comprises 15 residues. Losses at the gene ends were 8 bases for V and 2 bases for J; bases not matched to a gene: 9. Per germline, CDR1 MNHEY and CDR2 SMNVEV (reference sequence). Written as DNA, the CDR3 is TGTGCCAGCCATACCTACAGGGGGGCCACAGATACGCAGTATTTT. Translation gives CASHTYRGATDTQYF.

V and J are TRBV10-1 and TRBJ2-1, with TRBD2 matching over 11 bases. Germline CDR1 reads WNHNN; CDR2 reads SYGVQD (reference sequence). CDR3 length: 15 residues. V shed 6 bases and J 12 bases; nucleotides not matched to a gene: 13. The CDR3 sequence is CASSYSKLAGVGQFF. Here the CDR3 DNA reads TGCGCCAGCAGCTATTCCAAACTAGCGGGAGTGGGGCAGTTCTTC.

The rearrangement uses TRBV19 and TRBJ2-3, with 7 bases that match TRBD2. CDR1 and CDR2 (germline): LNHDA, SQIVND (reference sequence). The CDR3 has 14 residues. Losses at the gene ends were 8 bases for V and 6 bases for J; bases not matched to a gene: 11. CDR3 loop: CASAGTMGDDTQYF. The DNA of the CDR3 is TGTGCCAGTGCCGGGACTATGGGGGACGATACGCAGTATTTT.

The chain links TRBV5-1 to TRBJ2-3; D remains ambiguous. CDR3 size: 13 residues. Germline-derived CDR1 and CDR2 are SGHRS and YFSETQ. V was pared by 0 bases and J by 5 bases, with 7 bases between. In nucleotides, the CDR3 is TGCGCCAGCAGCTTGGCCCTGAGAGATACGCAGTATTTT. Translation: CASSLALRDTQYF.

In DNA form, the CDR3 reads TGTGCCAGCAGATTGGCCTTAGCGGGACCGTTCTCCTACAATGAGCAGTTCTTC. It translates to CASRLALAGPFSYNEQFF. The genes are TRBV27 and TRBJ2-1; 8 bases match TRBD2. The V gene's germline CDR1 is MNHEY and CDR2 SMNVEV (reference sequence). Germline trimming cut 6 bases from V and 0 bases from J; bases unmatched to any gene: 13. CDR3 length equals 18 residues.

The chain couples TRBV28 to TRBJ2-7; D gene uncertain. The germline V gene has CDR1 MDHEN and CDR2 SYDVKM. The V end was cut by 3 bases, the J end by 1 base, with 4 bases between. The CDR3 runs to 12 residues. The CDR3 DNA reads TGTGCCAGCAGTTTCCCATCCTACGAGCAGTACTTC. Protein: CASSFPSYEQYF.

Regarding this clone: At one boundary the junction diverges from the germline segment, which might be a read error. The rearrangement joins TRBV10-3 to TRBJ2-2; D is undetermined. This CDR3 has 14 residues. Germline lookup yields CDR1 ENHRY and CDR2 SYGVKD. The CDR3 nucleotides are TGTGCCATCGGTGATTCATTCGCGGTCGGGGAGCTGTTTTTT. Its protein is CAIGDSFAVGELFF.

The rearrangement joins TRBV5-1 to TRBJ1-1, with 7 bases that match TRBD1. V trimming: 1 base; J trimming: 6 bases; junction bases outside the gene matches: 12. The length of the CDR3 is 16 residues. The V gene's germline CDR1 is SGHRS and CDR2 YFSETQ. CDR3 residues: CASSLPGGTGGAEAFF. The CDR3 nucleotides read TGCGCCAGCAGCTTGCCAGGGGGGACGGGTGGGGCTGAAGCTTTCTTT.

The chain employs TRBV30 and TRBJ2-2; TRBD2 aligns across 7 bases. Germline assignment: CDR1 GTSNPN and CDR2 SVGIG (reference sequence). CDR3 length equals 15 residues. The V segment lost 4 bases and the J segment 5 bases; nucleotides outside the gene matches: 10. DNA for the CDR3: TGTGCCTGGATGAAGGGAGGGGTGGGGACCGGGGAGCTGTTTTTT. Protein sequence: CAWMKGGVGTGELFF.

V and J are TRBV12-5 and TRBJ1-4; 9 bases align to TRBD1. V shed 2 bases and J 8 bases; nucleotides not matched to a gene: 6. The CDR3 loop spans 15 amino acids. Germline assignment: CDR1 LGHNT and CDR2 FRNRAP. The CDR3 DNA is TGTGCTAGTGGTTTGCCGACGACAGGGGGAGAAAAACTGTTTTTT. This gives the protein CASGLPTTGGEKLFF.